This T cell receptor (beta chain) was observed in a study of blood T cell repertoires in COVID-19. Study summary: The United States, Italy and Spain provided the acute and convalescent COVID-19 samples. T cells, B-cell-depleted T cells, or PBMCs supplied cDNA or gDNA.

Original analysis: Amplification of reference gene primers provided the estimated nucleated cell counts. Sequenced by immunoSEQ multiplex PCR; TCRdb stores in-frame clones only, minus some. V, J and clone size reflect that table, while D and trimming were determined from the DNA. The repertoire holds about 55,000 clones, with about four fifths as singletons. This CDR3 has 14 amino acids. Between the trimmed V and J ends, which lost 4 bases and 1 base, there was a span of 7 bases. Germline values: CDR1 MNHEY, CDR2 SVGAGI. The rearrangement links TRBV6-5 to TRBJ2-2; D gene ambiguous. Sequenced input: peripheral blood. The sequence came from a woman aged 60-75 years with acute or convalescent COVID-19. Written as DNA, the CDR3 is TGTGCCAGCAGTTCTTACATGAACACCGGGGAGCTGTTTTTT. This codes for CASSSYMNTGELFF.